A selection of T cell receptor beta chains follows, all from one sample in a study of cytotoxic CD8 clonotypes in ibrutinib-treated CLL. Here immunoSEQ multiplex PCR was the method, and the copy in TCRdb shows in-frame clones only, minus some. Of about 120,000 clones in the sample, roughly 57% are singletons; the top ten hold 30% to 45%. Specimen: PBMCs, collected after 24 months of ibrutinib treatment. These TCRs come from a human donor with chronic lymphocytic leukemia. CDR3s include the opening cysteine and the closing phenylalanine or tryptophan. The D gene is left open where the match is weak. Where a row states a size, it is once, few, many or the class of an expanded clone; other rows omit it.

>-|TRBV29-1|TRBD1|TRBJ2-6
CSVERGQGAYGANVLTF
TGCAGCGTTGAAAGGGGGCAGGGGGCATATGGGGCCAACGTCCTGACTTTC
>few|TRBV6-1|TRBD1|TRBJ1-1
CASSERQGALITEAFF
TGTGCCAGCAGTGAACGACAGGGGGCGTTGATCACTGAAGCTTTCTTT
>-|TRBV15|-|TRBJ1-4
CATKLGRNEKLFF
TGTGCCACCAAGCTGGGACGGAATGAAAAACTGTTTTTT
>few|TRBV29-1|-|TRBJ2-3
CSVDTDTQYF
TGCAGCGTTGACACAGATACGCAGTATTTT
>few|TRBV6-1|TRBD1|TRBJ1-2
CASRSFTGTGYGYTF
TGTGCCAGCCGAAGTTTCACCGGGACAGGCTATGGCTACACCTTC
>-|TRBV19|-|TRBJ1-3
CASTDGGAFGNTIYF
TGTGCCAGCACCGACGGAGGGGCATTTGGAAACACCATATATTTT
>-|TRBV5-6|-|TRBJ2-7
CASSLIRNEQYF
TGTGCCAGCAGCTTGATCCGAAACGAGCAGTACTTC
>-|TRBV18|TRBD1|TRBJ2-4
CASSRQGENIQYF
TGTGCCAGCTCGCGACAGGGCGAAAACATTCAGTACTTC
>-|TRBV4-2|-|TRBJ2-5
CASSQSVGQETQYF
TGTGCCAGCAGCCAATCGGTCGGCCAAGAGACCCAGTACTTC
>few|TRBV30|-|TRBJ2-1
CAWSSTTEQFF
TGTGCCTGGAGTTCCACGACCGAGCAGTTCTTC
>few|TRBV11-1|-|TRBJ1-2
CASSSPVPSGYTF
TGTGCCAGCAGCTCGCCAGTCCCTTCTGGCTACACCTTC
>-|TRBV28|-|TRBJ1-5
CASSLRDSNQPQHF
TGTGCCAGCAGTTTAAGAGATAGCAATCAGCCCCAGCATTTT
>few|TRBV5-4|-|TRBJ1-2
CASSLIGQSYGYTF
TGTGCCAGCAGCTTGATAGGACAGTCCTATGGCTACACCTTC
>-|TRBV28|-|TRBJ1-6
CASTRRNSPLHF
TGTGCCAGCACCAGGAGGAATTCACCCCTCCACTTT
>few|TRBV27|-|TRBJ2-7
CASSRARDAYEQYF
TGTGCCAGCAGTAGGGCCAGGGACGCCTACGAGCAGTACTTC
>few|TRBV29-1|TRBD1|TRBJ2-3
CSVGQGVTGTQYF
TGCAGCGTTGGACAGGGGGTTACCGGTACGCAGTATTTT
>few|TRBV9|-|TRBJ1-1
CASSVSNTPNTEAFF
TGTGCCAGCAGCGTTTCAAATACACCGAACACTGAAGCTTTCTTT
>few|TRBV6-1|TRBD1|TRBJ2-2
CASSLNRGTGELFF
TGTGCCAGCAGTCTGAACAGGGGGACCGGGGAGCTGTTTTTT
>-|TRBV11-2|-|TRBJ1-6
CASSLRANYNSPLHF
TGTGCCAGCAGCTTAAGGGCCAACTATAATTCACCCCTCCACTTT
>-|TRBV18|TRBD2|TRBJ2-1
CASSPAGGNYNEQFF
TGTGCCAGCTCACCGGCGGGGGGGAACTACAATGAGCAGTTCTTC
>-|TRBV10-1|-|TRBJ2-7
CASASDKYEQYF
TGCGCCAGCGCGAGCGACAAGTACGAGCAGTACTTC
>few|TRBV9|-|TRBJ2-1
CASSPAGEQFF
TGTGCCAGCAGCCCGGCTGGGGAGCAGTTCTTC
>few|TRBV7-9|-|TRBJ2-3
CASSPSDAGASTDTQYF
TGTGCCAGCAGCCCCTCTGACGCGGGGGCTAGCACAGATACGCAGTATTTT
>once|TRBV30|-|TRBJ1-1
CAWSVTWKNTEAFF
TGTGCCTGGAGTGTAACGTGGAAGAACACTGAAGCTTTCTTT
>once|TRBV29-1|-|TRBJ2-5
CSGVTGSYQETQYF
TGCAGTGGCGTGACAGGCTCGTACCAAGAGACCCAGTACTTC
>-|TRBV30|-|TRBJ1-2
CAFTGTNYGYTF
TGTGCCTTCACAGGGACTAACTATGGCTACACCTTC
>-|TRBV5-6|-|TRBJ2-7
CASSLWGDEQYF
TGTGCCAGCAGCTTGTGGGGAGACGAGCAGTACTTC
>-|TRBV10-3|TRBD2|TRBJ2-7
CAISPAGGSYEQYF
TGTGCCATCAGTCCAGCGGGGGGGTCCTACGAGCAGTACTTC
>many|TRBV30|TRBD2|TRBJ2-1
CAWGNLAGEGEQFF
TGTGCCTGGGGTAACTTAGCGGGGGAAGGTGAGCAGTTCTTC
>-|TRBV14|TRBD1|TRBJ2-7
CASSQGLAGGRTYEQYF
TGTGCCAGCAGCCAAGGTTTAGCAGGGGGCAGAACCTACGAGCAGTACTTC
>-|TRBV25-1|-|TRBJ1-2
CASSAWVDGYTF
TGTGCCAGCAGTGCCTGGGTCGATGGCTACACCTTC
>-|TRBV7-8|-|TRBJ2-2
CASSLAVGELFF
TGTGCCAGCAGCTTAGCGGTCGGGGAGCTGTTTTTT
>many|TRBV6-5|TRBD2|TRBJ2-3
CASSYGRGTQYF
TGTGCCAGCAGTTACGGGCGGGGGACGCAGTATTTT
>-|TRBV2|-|TRBJ1-1
CASSGISNTEAFF
TGTGCCAGCAGTGGGATATCGAACACTGAAGCTTTCTTT
>-|TRBV30|-|TRBJ1-4
CAWSALETGSLFF
TGTGCCTGGAGTGCCTTAGAGACAGGTTCCCTGTTTTTT
>-|TRBV7-2|-|TRBJ1-3
CASSLAEMTYGNTIYF
TGTGCCAGCAGCTTAGCCGAAATGACCTATGGAAACACCATATATTTT
>-|TRBV19|-|TRBJ2-1
CASSIADLLSSYNEQFF
TGTGCCAGTAGTATAGCCGACCTCTTGAGCTCCTACAATGAGCAGTTCTTC
>-|TRBV29-1|-|TRBJ2-7
CSVSGDSYEQYF
TGCAGCGTTTCCGGGGACTCCTACGAGCAGTACTTC
>few|TRBV4-3|-|TRBJ2-2
CASSQERLPPGELFF
TGCGCCAGCAGCCAAGAGCGACTACCTCCCGGGGAGCTGTTTTTT
>-|TRBV30|-|TRBJ2-4
CAWSLGYIQYF
TGTGCCTGGAGTCTCGGTTACATTCAGTACTTC
>-|TRBV7-2|-|TRBJ2-7
CASSVSFATEQYF
TGTGCCAGCAGCGTGTCCTTCGCTACTGAGCAGTACTTC
>-|TRBV7-9|-|TRBJ2-3
CASSLETDTQYF
TGTGCCAGCAGCCTGGAGACAGATACGCAGTATTTT
>-|TRBV6-5|-|TRBJ1-6
CASTAGLSGRSPLHF
TGTGCCAGCACCGCCGGTCTAAGCGGCCGTTCACCCCTCCACTTT
>-|TRBV7-9|-|TRBJ2-5
CASSLTMTRQETQYF
TGTGCCAGCAGCTTAACGATGACCCGTCAAGAGACCCAGTACTTC
>-|TRBV20-1|-|TRBJ1-1
CSALVYTEAFF
TGCAGTGCTTTGGTGTACACTGAAGCTTTCTTT
>few|TRBV6-5|TRBD2|TRBJ2-1
CASSYGRGGHNEQFF
TGTGCCAGCAGTTATGGGCGGGGGGGCCACAATGAGCAGTTCTTC
>few|TRBV6-6|-|TRBJ1-1
CASSYSIGSEAFF
TGTGCCAGCAGTTACTCAATTGGCAGTGAAGCTTTCTTT
>-|TRBV5-4|TRBD1|TRBJ2-1
CASSLWTGVEQFF
TGTGCCAGCAGCTTGTGGACAGGGGTTGAGCAGTTCTTC
>few|TRBV6-5|-|TRBJ1-6
CASRGTPSNSPLHF
TGTGCCAGCAGGGGCACACCGAGTAATTCACCCCTCCACTTT
>-|TRBV7-8|-|TRBJ1-2
CASSPATVPYGYTF
TGTGCCAGCAGCCCCGCAACAGTACCTTATGGCTACACCTTC
>-|TRBV9|TRBD1|TRBJ2-7
CASSPSTGTYEQYF
TGTGCCAGCAGCCCTTCGACAGGGACCTACGAGCAGTACTTC
>few|TRBV5-4|-|TRBJ2-3
CASSLDDSGQDTQYF
TGTGCCAGCAGCTTGGATGACTCGGGCCAAGATACGCAGTATTTT
>-|TRBV7-7|-|TRBJ2-5
CASSLRTEETQYF
TGTGCTAGCAGCTTAAGGACAGAAGAGACCCAGTACTTC